This TCR beta chain was retrieved from a study of cytomegalovirus exposure and HLA in healthy donors. The overall study: HLA-typed donors were the source of some 85 million unique TCRs, which an early data release held.

PCR primers comprised 60 Vbeta and 13 Jbeta primers. Clones were read by immunoSEQ multiplex PCR, and TCRdb kept only the in-frame ones, dropping some. Here the sample spans some 150,000 clones, 55% to 75% being singletons. Study findings and constraints: Differences between HLA loci emerged in a later analysis of TCR association rates, with DRB1 most and HLA-C fewest. CMV serostatus alone was available as immune exposure information. An ancestry cluster, one associated with Asian ancestry, reportedly showed fewer N-insertions than the roughly 700-donor mean in a later analysis.

The CDR3 runs 14 residues. Per germline, CDR1 SGHTA and CDR2 FQGNSA. The V end was cut by 5 bases, the J end by 3 bases, with 13 bases between. A remark on this clone: Its antigen remains unknown.

Sequenced material: PBMCs. The rearrangement uses TRBV7-2 and TRBJ2-5; TRBD1 is a possible D gene (5 bases). The receptor comes from a human donor in good health. The CDR3: CASSLIDSEETQYF. Written as DNA, the CDR3 is TGTGCCAGCAGCCTGATAGACAGTGAAGAGACCCAGTACTTC. Full variable domain (outside the CDR3, taken from reference TRBV7-2 and TRBJ2-5): GAGVSQSPSNKVTEKGKDVELRCDPISGHTALYWYRQSLGQGLEFLIYFQGNSAPDKSGLPSDRFSAERTGGSVSTLTIQRTQQEDSAVYLCASSLIDSEETQYFGPGTRLLVL.